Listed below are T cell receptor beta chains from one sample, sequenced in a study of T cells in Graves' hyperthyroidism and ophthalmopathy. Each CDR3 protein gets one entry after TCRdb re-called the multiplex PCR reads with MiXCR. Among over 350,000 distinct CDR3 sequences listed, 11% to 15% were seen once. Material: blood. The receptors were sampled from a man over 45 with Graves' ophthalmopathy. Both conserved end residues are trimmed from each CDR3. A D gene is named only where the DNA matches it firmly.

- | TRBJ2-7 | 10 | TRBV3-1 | ASSDSLYEQY
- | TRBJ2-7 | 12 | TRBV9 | ASSVGVSSYEQY
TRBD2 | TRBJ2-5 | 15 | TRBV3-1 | ASSQGSLREGVETQY
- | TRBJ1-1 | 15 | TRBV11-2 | ASSLNPGQNMNTEAF
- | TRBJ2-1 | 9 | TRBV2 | ASTGAAEQF
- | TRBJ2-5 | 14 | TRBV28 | ASTQATPLRRETQY
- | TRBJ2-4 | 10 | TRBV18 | ASSQAKNIQY
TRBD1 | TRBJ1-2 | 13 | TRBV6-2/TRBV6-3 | ASRPGQAASDGYT
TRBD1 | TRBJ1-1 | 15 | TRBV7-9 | ASSPRTGRGRDTEAF
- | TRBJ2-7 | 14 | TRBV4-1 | ASSQDPPGSSYEQY